This TCR beta chain derives from a study of T cell clonotyping in hematopoietic cell transplantation. Only in-frame clones appear in the TCRdb table, and some are missing; sequencing was by immunoSEQ multiplex PCR. This sample has some 40,000 clones, with roughly 92% found just once. The study's findings and limits: Recipient TCR diversity dropped after transplant; expanded clonotypes rose from day 30 to 180.

Remarks on this clone: Its matching antigen is unknown.

The CDR3 length is 14 residues. Per the germline V gene, CDR1 is SGHTA and CDR2 is FQGNSA. Trimming pared 1 base from V and 7 bases from J, leaving 10 bases between. This chain connects TRBV7-2 to TRBJ1-4; D is possibly TRBD1 (6 bases). Sequencing was performed on peripheral blood mononuclear cells. The clonotype was recovered from a woman aged 50 to 60 in good health. Some clones in this sample may be carry-over from other donors' samples. CDR3 in amino acids: CASSLDRASEKLFF. The CDR3 DNA reads as TGTGCCAGCAGCTTAGACAGGGCGAGTGAAAAACTGTTTTTT.